These 23 T cell receptor beta chains came from one sample sequenced in a study of blood T cell repertoires in COVID-19. Repertoires were generated with immunoSEQ multiplex PCR, while TCRdb's copy carries only in-frame clones and drops some. This table holds approximately 280,000 clones, about 89% found once. Sequenced sample: peripheral blood. Receptors originate from a man in his forties with acute or convalescent COVID-19.

The rearrangement joins TRBV7-8 to TRBJ1-2; D perhaps matches TRBD1 (6 bases). CDR1 SGHVS and CDR2 FQNEAQ come from the germline V gene. The V end lost 4 bases, the J end lost 5 bases, and 20 bases lay between the germline ends. The CDR3 contains 16 residues. CDR3 residues: CASSSSVTGSLYGYTF. The CDR3 coding sequence is TGTGCCAGCAGCTCGTCAGTGACAGGTTCACTTTATGGCTACACCTTC.

The rearrangement links TRBV7-3 to TRBJ2-2; D gene unclear. The ends were cut back, 4 bases at V and 6 bases at J, with 12 bases in the middle. The length of the CDR3 is 14 residues. The germline V gene encodes CDR1 SGHTA and CDR2 FQGTGA. In DNA form, the CDR3 reads TGTGCCAGCAGCTCGTCTCGCGCCTCCGGGGAGCTGTTTTTT. Amino acid sequence: CASSSSRASGELFF.

The V call is TRBV5-6, the J call TRBJ1-1; TRBD1 is a possible D gene (6 bases). V was trimmed by 5 bases and J by 1 base, leaving 9 bases between them. Germline V gene data show CDR1 as SGHDT and CDR2 as YYEEEE. CDR3 length equals 13 residues. CDR3 DNA: TGTGCCAGCAGACGGGGGGCGAACACTGAAGCTTTCTTT. Translating it yields CASRRGANTEAFF.

The chain carries TRBV9 and TRBJ2-1; TRBD1 agrees at 9 bases. V trimming: 0 bases; J trimming: 7 bases; junction bases outside the gene matches: 2. Per germline, CDR1 SGDLS and CDR2 YYNGEE. CDR3 length equals 14 residues. CDR3 bases: TGTGCCAGCAGCGTAGGGGACAGGGATAATGAGCAGTTCTTC. It codes for CASSVGDRDNEQFF.

This rearrangement joins TRBV29-1 to TRBJ1-2, with 7 bases that match TRBD1. Germline CDR1 is SQVTM and CDR2 is ANQGSEA. This CDR3 region has 14 residues. V dropped 6 bases and J dropped 8; count of bases not matched to a gene: 15. The CDR3 loop reads CSVKGQTEVAGYTF. For the CDR3, the DNA is TGCAGCGTGAAGGGACAGACAGAAGTAGCCGGCTACACCTTC.

This clone was detected only once. The CDR3 loop reads CASSLIGQGEGYTF. In DNA, the CDR3 is TGCGCCAGCAGCTTAATCGGACAGGGTGAGGGCTACACCTTC. This chain connects TRBV5-1 to TRBJ1-2; 8 bases agree with TRBD1. The CDR3 runs to 14 residues. Looked up from germline, CDR1 is SGHRS and CDR2 is YFSETQ. The V and J ends lost 2 bases and 8 bases, in that order; junction bases with no gene match: 8.

The V and J genes are TRBV6-5 and TRBJ1-6; the D is unclear. This CDR3 spans 15 amino acids. V lost 0 bases and J 7 bases, leaving 10 bases between the germline ends. Germline CDR1 reads MNHEY; CDR2 reads SVGAGI. The CDR3 reads CASSYSAVMNSPLHF. The CDR3 DNA sequence: TGTGCCAGCAGTTACTCAGCGGTGATGAATTCACCCCTCCACTTT.

V is TRBV7-2 and J is TRBJ2-7; 7 bases match TRBD2. Per the germline V gene, CDR1 is SGHTA and CDR2 is FQGNSA. After removal of 3 bases from V and 0 bases from J, the junction contained 11 bases not matched to a gene. The CDR3 is 17 amino acids. In DNA form, the CDR3 reads TGTGCCAGCAGCTTTGTCTCGGGCGCTAGCGGCTCCTACGAGCAGTACTTC. Its protein is CASSFVSGASGSYEQYF.

The chain combines TRBV2 with TRBJ1-6; D perhaps matches TRBD1 (6 bases). V lost 7 bases to trimming and J lost 9 bases, with 19 bases between them. The CDR3 extends over 15 amino acids. Germline loops: CDR1 SNHLY, CDR2 FYNNEI. The CDR3 protein is CASMGGRGEFSPLHF. The CDR3 coding sequence is TGTGCCAGCATGGGGGGGCGCGGTGAGTTTTCACCCCTCCACTTT.

The chain recombines TRBV19 with TRBJ1-4; 10 nucleotides match TRBD1. This CDR3 comprises 15 residues. The trim removed 3 bases at V and 5 bases at J, leaving 3 bases unmatched. CDR1 and CDR2 (germline): LNHDA, SQIVND (reference sequence). The CDR3 loop is CASSIMGQGNEKLFF. CDR3 DNA sequence: TGTGCCAGTAGTATTATGGGACAGGGGAATGAAAAACTGTTTTTT.

The chain employs TRBV6-5 and TRBJ1-5, with D tentatively TRBD1 (6 bases). The CDR3 runs to 15 residues. The ends were cut back, 11 bases at V and 0 bases at J, with 17 bases in the middle. Germline CDR1 reads MNHEY; CDR2 reads SVGAGI. For the CDR3, the DNA is TGTGCCGCGGAACAGGGAGGGGGTAGCAATCAGCCCCAGCATTTT. It yields the protein CAAEQGGGSNQPQHF.

The rearrangement links TRBV19 to TRBJ1-1; 10 bases align to TRBD1. Germline CDR1 and CDR2: LNHDA and SQIVND (reference sequence). Germline trimming cut 10 bases from V and 4 bases from J; bases unmatched to any gene: 6. The CDR3 consists of 13 residues. The DNA of the CDR3 is TGTGCCATTAGACAGGGGGCAGGCACTGAAGCTTTCTTT. Its protein is CAIRQGAGTEAFF.

The rearrangement joins TRBV30 to TRBJ1-2; a possible D gene is TRBD1 (6 bases). CDR1 and CDR2 (germline): GTSNPN, SVGIG (reference sequence). V lost 3 bases, J lost 4 bases, and 12 bases lay in between. CDR3 size: 13 residues. The CDR3: CAWSQGQFYGYTF. In DNA, the CDR3 is TGTGCCTGGAGCCAAGGACAGTTCTATGGCTACACCTTC.

The chain joins TRBV10-2 to TRBJ1-2, with a tentative D call TRBD1 (6 bases). V lost 6 bases and J lost 8, with 10 bases in between. Germline assignment: CDR1 WSHSY and CDR2 SAAADI. The CDR3 extends over 11 amino acids. The CDR3 DNA sequence: TGCGCCAGCAGCCCAGGGGTCGGCTACACCTTC. Amino acids: CASSPGVGYTF.

The CDR3 nucleotides are TGTGCCAGCAGCTTGATCAAGCGGGGGGCCCCTAGCACAGATACGCAGTATTTT. Protein product: CASSLIKRGAPSTDTQYF. The rearrangement joins TRBV5-6 to TRBJ2-3; 9 bases align to TRBD2. The germline V gene encodes CDR1 SGHDT and CDR2 YYEEEE. The CDR3 runs to 18 residues. V shed 1 base, J shed 0 bases, and the junction held 9 bases outside the gene matches.

The chain recombines TRBV5-5 with TRBJ2-2; TRBD1 is a possible D gene (6 bases). V was pared by 7 bases and J by 0 bases, with 13 bases between. Germline CDR1 is SGHKS and CDR2 is YYEKEE (reference sequence). This CDR3 spans 15 amino acids. CDR3 protein: CASYRQVANTGELFF. CDR3 DNA sequence: TGTGCCAGCTACCGACAGGTCGCGAACACCGGGGAGCTGTTTTTT.

The CDR3 sequence: CATSFGTDTQYF. The CDR3 bases are TGTGCCACCAGTTTCGGCACAGATACGCAGTATTTT. The chain joins TRBV24-1 to TRBJ2-3; D remains ambiguous. Trimming shortened V by 6 bases and J by 1 base, and 4 bases separated the two germline ends. Germline-derived CDR1 and CDR2 are KGHDR and SFDVKD. The CDR3 consists of 12 residues.

This rearrangement joins TRBV7-2 to TRBJ1-6; tentative D call: TRBD1 (5 bases). Trimming cost V 9 bases and J 10 bases, with 19 bases left between them. The germline gives CDR1 SGHTA, CDR2 FQGNSA. This CDR3 spans 14 amino acids. The DNA for the CDR3 is TGTGCCAGTCAGGAGAACAGGTTCGGCTCACCCCTCCACTTT. It codes for CASQENRFGSPLHF.

This clone has a handful of counts. This chain links TRBV19 with TRBJ1-1, with a possible D match to TRBD1 (6 bases). CDR1 is LNHDA, CDR2 SQIVND, per germline (reference sequence). V was trimmed by 6 bases and J by 1 base, leaving 12 bases between them. The CDR3 is made up of 14 amino acids. The CDR3 DNA follows: TGTGCCAGTAGCATGACAGGAGGGAACACTGAAGCTTTCTTT. It encodes CASSMTGGNTEAFF. Full variable domain (outside the CDR3, taken from reference TRBV19 and TRBJ1-1): DGGITQSPKYLFRKEGQNVTLSCEQNLNHDAMYWYRQDPGQGLRLIYYSQIVNDFQKGDIAEGYSVSREKKESFPLTVTSAQKNPTAFYLCASSMTGGNTEAFFGQGTRLTVV.

This rearrangement joins TRBV5-4 to TRBJ2-3; unclear D gene. The CDR3 consists of 13 residues. The germline V gene encodes CDR1 SGHNT and CDR2 YYREEE (reference sequence). The V and J ends lost 4 bases and 2 bases respectively, with 8 bases between them. The CDR3 coding sequence is TGTGCCAGCAGCCCCGAGGACACAGATACGCAGTATTTT. Its translation: CASSPEDTDTQYF.

The chain links TRBV25-1 to TRBJ2-1; 9 bases map to TRBD1. With 6 bases clipped from V and 9 bases from J, the junction kept 6 bases outside the gene matches. Germline V CDR1 and CDR2: MGHDK, SYGVNS. This CDR3 is 13 amino acids long. The CDR3: CASRDRGGSEQFF. Written as DNA, the CDR3 is TGTGCCAGCAGGGACAGGGGAGGGAGTGAGCAGTTCTTC.

This chain joins TRBV3-1 (or the pseudogene TRBV3-2) and TRBJ1-2; the D gene is possibly TRBD1 (6 bases). The V and J ends lost 1 base and 2 bases respectively, with 14 bases between them. This CDR3 is 16 amino acids long. Looked up from germline, CDR1 is LGHDT and CDR2 is YNNKEL (reference sequence). In nucleotides, the CDR3 is TGTGCCAGCAGCCAAGGTCCGGGACACGTAAACTATGGCTACACCTTC. Its translation: CASSQGPGHVNYGYTF.

This chain joins TRBV6-2 or TRBV6-3 and TRBJ2-4, with D uncertain. The V gene's germline CDR1 is MNHEY and CDR2 SVGEGT. Trimming removed 4 bases at V and 0 bases at J, with 10 bases between. The CDR3 runs to 15 residues. CDR3 DNA: TGTGCCAGCAGTTTGAGGCGGCTAGCCAAAAACATTCAGTACTTC. This gives the protein CASSLRRLAKNIQYF.